Each of the 28 T cell receptor beta chains below was sequenced from the same sample in a study of shared clonotypes between healthy human individuals. The repertoire was sequenced with immunoSEQ multiplex PCR; TCRdb's copy has only in-frame clones and lacks some. Here the sample spans approximately 980,000 clones, approximately 80% being singletons. The sequencing sample was made of memory CD4+ T cells sorted from blood. The subset here: CD45RA-negative fraction. Receptors were obtained from a man between 18 and 29 years old in good health.

V and J are TRBV2 and TRBJ2-7; TRBD2 matches 13 bases. The CDR3 extends over 17 amino acids. V was pared by 6 bases and J by 3 bases, with 11 bases of the junction left unmatched. Germline V lookup: CDR1 SNHLY, CDR2 FYNNEI. The CDR3 DNA follows: TGTGCCAGCAGGAGGGGACTAGCGGGGCCGGTCTTCTACGAGCAGTACTTC. Amino acid sequence: CASRRGLAGPVFYEQYF.

This chain links TRBV6-4 with TRBJ2-2, with 7 bases lining up with TRBD1. The CDR3 is made up of 13 amino acids. From germline, CDR1 is MRHNA and CDR2 SNTAGT. The junction had 3 bases not matched to a gene; V was cut back by 4 bases and J by 7 bases. CDR3 nucleotide sequence: TGTGCCAGCAGTGCACAGGGGTTCGGGGAGCTGTTTTTT. This codes for CASSAQGFGELFF.

This clone was counted once. The DNA of the CDR3 is TGTGCTAGTGGTCACGGGACTAGCGGAGATACGCAGTATTTT. Translating gives CASGHGTSGDTQYF. The rearrangement links TRBV12-5 to TRBJ2-3, with 11 nucleotides matching TRBD2. Trimming took 5 bases from V and 5 from J; bases not matched to a gene: 3. The CDR3 totals 14 residues. Germline CDR1 reads LGHNT; CDR2 reads FRNRAP.

This chain uses TRBV13 with TRBJ2-1; tentatively, D is TRBD1 (6 bases). The CDR3 contains 14 residues. V lost 5 bases and J 3 bases, leaving 11 bases between the germline ends. CDR1 PRHDT and CDR2 FYEKMQ come from the germline V gene (reference sequence). The CDR3 DNA is TGTGCCAGCAGCCCCGGGACATACTACAATGAGCAGTTCTTC. The encoded protein is CASSPGTYYNEQFF.

The chain combines TRBV2 with TRBJ2-2, with D maybe TRBD1 (6 bases). Trimming pared 8 bases from V and 5 bases from J, leaving 12 bases between. Germline V CDR1 and CDR2: SNHLY, FYNNEI. CDR3 length equals 13 residues. This chain's CDR3 is CASRTEMTGELFF. As DNA, the CDR3 is TGTGCCAGCCGGACAGAGATGACCGGGGAGCTGTTTTTT.

The V gene is TRBV4-1, the J gene TRBJ2-3; 8 bases agree with TRBD2. The CDR3 consists of 16 residues. With 1 base clipped from V and 1 base from J, the junction kept 4 bases outside the gene matches. Germline loops: CDR1 MGHRA, CDR2 YSYEKL. The CDR3 nucleotides read TGCGCCAGCAGCCAAGGTCGAGCGGGGGGCACAGATACGCAGTATTTT. This gives the protein CASSQGRAGGTDTQYF.

The chain links TRBV10-3 to TRBJ1-2; the match to TRBD1 covers 11 bases. The CDR3 is 13 amino acids. J lost 8 bases, V lost 10 bases, and 9 bases had no gene match. Germline V gene sequence: CDR1 ENHRY, CDR2 SYGVKD. The CDR3 DNA reads as TGTGCCAGTCGGGGACAGGGGGAGGGAGGCTACACCTTC. Encoded protein: CASRGQGEGGYTF.

The V gene is TRBV30, the J gene TRBJ2-1; 8 nucleotides agree with TRBD2. Trimming at V came to 3 bases and at J to 3 bases, leaving 4 bases not matched to a gene. CDR1 GTSNPN and CDR2 SVGIG come from the germline V gene (reference sequence). This CDR3 has 14 residues. Written as DNA, the CDR3 is TGTGCCTGGAGGAATAGCGGGATCTACAATGAGCAGTTCTTC. Translation gives CAWRNSGIYNEQFF.

The rearrangement joins TRBV18 to TRBJ2-7; possibly TRBD1 or TRBD2 for D (5 bases each). Per germline, CDR1 KGHSH and CDR2 LQKENI. The germline V and J ends were trimmed by 3 bases and 2 bases, with 14 bases remaining between them. This CDR3 is 15 amino acids long. The CDR3 region has the DNA TGTGCCAGCTCACCGGCCCCAGGGACCGCCTACGAGCAGTACTTC. Its protein product is CASSPAPGTAYEQYF.

V is TRBV11-1 and J is TRBJ2-7, with 7 bases lining up with TRBD2. CDR1 is SGHAT and CDR2 is FQDESV in the germline V gene (reference sequence). The V and J ends lost 5 bases and 4 bases, in that order; junction bases with no gene match: 8. The CDR3 contains 14 residues. The CDR3 here is CASSPGTKVYEQYF. Here the CDR3 DNA reads TGTGCCAGCAGCCCCGGGACTAAAGTTTACGAGCAGTACTTC. The entire variable domain, with the rest obtained from reference TRBV11-1 and TRBJ2-7, is as follows: EAEVAQSPRYKITEKSQAVAFWCDPISGHATLYWYRQILGQGPELLVQFQDESVVDDSQLPKDRFSAERLKGVDSTLKIQPAELGDSAMYLCASSPGTKVYEQYFGPGTRLTVT.

The gene calls are TRBV9 and TRBJ2-5; D gene ambiguous. The V gene's germline CDR1 is SGDLS and CDR2 YYNGEE. The CDR3 has 15 amino acids. The V gene lost 0 bases and the J gene lost 5 bases, with 14 bases spanning the gap. CDR3 in DNA: TGTGCCAGCAGCGTAGGTTTAGTCCCCAGGGAGACCCAGTACTTC. It specifies CASSVGLVPRETQYF. Full variable domain (missing parts from reference TRBV9 and TRBJ2-5): DSGVTQTPKHLITATGQRVTLRCSPRSGDLSVYWYQQSLDQGLQFLIQYYNGEERAKGNILERFSAQQFPDLHSELNLSSLELGDSALYFCASSVGLVPRETQYFGPGTRLLVL.

This clone was seen at least ten times. This chain connects TRBV30 to TRBJ1-4, with 10 bases fitting TRBD1. Germline V gene data show CDR1 as GTSNPN and CDR2 as SVGIG (reference sequence). The trim removed 8 bases at V and 0 bases at J, leaving 3 bases unmatched. The CDR3 is 14 residues long. The CDR3 sequence: CAGQGGATNEKLFF. In DNA form, the CDR3 reads TGTGCCGGACAGGGGGGCGCAACTAATGAAAAACTGTTTTTT.

CDR3 sequence (DNA): TGCGCCAGCAGCTTGGCGGTCAATTACAATGAGCAGTTCTTC. As protein: CASSLAVNYNEQFF. The chain is built from TRBV5-1 and TRBJ2-1, with no clear D. Trimming left V 0 bases short and J 4 bases short, with 8 bases between. CDR1 is SGHRS and CDR2 is YFSETQ in the germline V gene. This CDR3 spans 14 amino acids.

The CDR3 sequence: CASSDRGADTQYF. DNA of the CDR3: TGTGCCAGTAGTGACAGGGGTGCAGATACGCAGTATTTT. The chain links TRBV19 to TRBJ2-3; 8 positions agree with TRBD1. The germline V gene encodes CDR1 LNHDA and CDR2 SQIVND (reference sequence). This CDR3 is built from 13 residues. J lost 4 bases, V lost 5 bases, and 2 bases had no gene match.

CDR3 region: CAWSVHKRYDVYEQYF. The CDR3 DNA sequence: TGTGCCTGGAGTGTACACAAGAGGTACGATGTCTACGAGCAGTACTTC. The chain links TRBV30 to TRBJ2-7; D gene unclear. The germline V gene encodes CDR1 GTSNPN and CDR2 SVGIG (reference sequence). The V gene lost 0 bases and the J gene lost 3 bases, with 18 bases spanning the gap. This CDR3 is 16 amino acids long.

Only one count was recorded for this clone. The chain uses TRBV30 and TRBJ2-3; no definite D call. V was trimmed by 4 bases and J by 2 bases, leaving 4 bases between them. The length of the CDR3 is 11 residues. Germline values: CDR1 GTSNPN, CDR2 SVGIG (reference sequence). The CDR3 nucleotides read TGTGCCTGGAAAGTCACAGATACGCAGTATTTT. This encodes CAWKVTDTQYF.

This chain links TRBV7-9 with TRBJ2-1, with D possibly called TRBD1 or TRBD2 (5 bases each). Germline V gene lookup returns CDR1 SEHNR and CDR2 FQNEAQ (reference sequence). V lost 1 base and J lost 5, with 9 bases in between. The CDR3 has 14 amino acids. The CDR3 sequence is CASSLEGTNNEQFF. The DNA for the CDR3 is TGTGCCAGCAGCTTAGAGGGGACCAACAATGAGCAGTTCTTC.

V gene TRBV18 combines with J gene TRBJ2-7; D could derive from TRBD1 or TRBD2 (5 bases each). This CDR3 comprises 14 residues. CDR1 KGHSH and CDR2 LQKENI come from the germline V gene. Trimming took 4 bases from V and 2 from J, leaving 12 bases between them. The CDR3 DNA is TGTGCCAGCTCACGGTCCAGGGACCCCTACGAGCAGTACTTC. Protein sequence: CASSRSRDPYEQYF.

The chain recombines TRBV18 with TRBJ2-5; D unclear. Looked up from germline, CDR1 is KGHSH and CDR2 is LQKENI. This CDR3 has 13 residues. V shed 3 bases and J shed 3 bases, with 8 bases lying between them. CDR3 nucleotide sequence: TGTGCCAGCTCACCTGGCTCAAAAGAGACCCAGTACTTC. It yields the protein CASSPGSKETQYF.

This clone was found a few times. This rearrangement joins TRBV30 to TRBJ1-4; the match to TRBD1 covers 7 bases. Trimming took 0 bases from V and 8 from J; bases not matched to a gene: 9. The CDR3 covers 15 residues. CDR1 is GTSNPN and CDR2 is SVGIG in the germline V gene (reference sequence). CDR3 sequence: CAWSVGGREVEKLFF. The DNA of the CDR3 is TGTGCCTGGAGTGTAGGGGGCAGGGAAGTGGAAAAACTGTTTTTT.

The genes are TRBV15 and TRBJ2-4; no clear D gene. The CDR3 loop spans 16 amino acids. CDR1 LNHNV and CDR2 YYDKDF come from the germline V gene (reference sequence). Trimming took 0 bases from V and 0 from J, leaving 9 bases between them. CDR3 DNA: TGTGCCACCAGCAGAGAGCTAGGGCTAGCCAAAAACATTCAGTACTTC. It encodes CATSRELGLAKNIQYF.

This clone was counted a single time. The chain recombines TRBV30 with TRBJ1-1; 8 bases are shared with TRBD1. The ends lost 1 base at V and 5 bases at J; junction bases unmatched: 3. CDR1 and CDR2 (germline): GTSNPN, SVGIG (reference sequence). The CDR3 is 13 residues long. The CDR3 nucleotides read TGTGCCTGGAGTGACTACAGGGGGACTGAAGCTTTCTTT. Protein product: CAWSDYRGTEAFF.

A single count supports this clone. Here the CDR3 reads CASSSAGFVTGNTIYF. The DNA of the CDR3 is TGTGCCAGCAGCTCTGCAGGGTTTGTTACTGGAAACACCATATATTTT. The chain combines TRBV28 with TRBJ1-3; possibly TRBD1 for D (5 bases). Trimming removed 6 bases from V and 2 bases from J, with 17 bases in between. Germline V gives CDR1 MDHEN, CDR2 SYDVKM. This CDR3 is 16 amino acids long.

The gene calls are TRBV27 and TRBJ2-7; 9 bases are a match to TRBD1. Trimming took 6 bases from V and 2 from J; bases not matched to a gene: 5. The germline V gene has CDR1 MNHEY and CDR2 SMNVEV (reference sequence). The CDR3 has 14 amino acids. CDR3 sequence reads: CASSWNRGPYEQYF. As DNA, the CDR3 is TGTGCCAGCAGCTGGAACAGGGGGCCCTACGAGCAGTACTTC.

This clone was picked up one time. Only one base separates this from a far larger clonotype, so it likely reflects a read error. This CDR3 is also generated by other DNA sequences in the sample. Here the CDR3 DNA reads TGTGCCAGCAGTTACTCCTCTGGAAACACCATATATTTT. This sequence encodes CASSYSSGNTIYF. This chain connects TRBV6-6 to TRBJ1-3; no clear D gene. The germline CDR1 and CDR2 sequences are MNHNY and SVGAGI (reference sequence). The CDR3 is 13 residues long. Trimming took off 0 bases at V and 0 bases at J, with 0 bases between the two ends.

The chain employs TRBV6-1 and TRBJ1-1; D not resolved. Trimming stripped 6 bases from V and 7 bases from J, with 9 bases between. Per the germline V gene, CDR1 is MNHNS and CDR2 is SASEGT. The CDR3 extends over 11 amino acids. This CDR3 reads CASRRGGEAFF. The CDR3 DNA is TGTGCCAGCAGACGGGGTGGTGAAGCTTTCTTT.

The chain links TRBV29-1 to TRBJ1-5, with 7 bases lining up with TRBD1. The germline gives CDR1 SQVTM, CDR2 ANQGSEA. This CDR3 spans 14 amino acids. The V segment lost 7 bases and the J segment 6 bases; nucleotides outside the gene matches: 12. The CDR3 nucleotides read TGCAGCGCTACGACAGGGTGGGGTGGTCAGCCCCAGCATTTT. It specifies CSATTGWGGQPQHF.

This clone was detected a few times. The J gene is TRBJ2-5, the V gene TRBV5-1; 10 positions agree with TRBD1. The CDR3 has 15 residues. The junction had 2 bases not matched to a gene; V was cut back by 3 bases and J by 0 bases. The germline CDR1 and CDR2 sequences are SGHRS and YFSETQ. As DNA, the CDR3 is TGCGCCAGCAGCTCGGGACAGGGGTACCAAGAGACCCAGTACTTC. It encodes CASSSGQGYQETQYF.